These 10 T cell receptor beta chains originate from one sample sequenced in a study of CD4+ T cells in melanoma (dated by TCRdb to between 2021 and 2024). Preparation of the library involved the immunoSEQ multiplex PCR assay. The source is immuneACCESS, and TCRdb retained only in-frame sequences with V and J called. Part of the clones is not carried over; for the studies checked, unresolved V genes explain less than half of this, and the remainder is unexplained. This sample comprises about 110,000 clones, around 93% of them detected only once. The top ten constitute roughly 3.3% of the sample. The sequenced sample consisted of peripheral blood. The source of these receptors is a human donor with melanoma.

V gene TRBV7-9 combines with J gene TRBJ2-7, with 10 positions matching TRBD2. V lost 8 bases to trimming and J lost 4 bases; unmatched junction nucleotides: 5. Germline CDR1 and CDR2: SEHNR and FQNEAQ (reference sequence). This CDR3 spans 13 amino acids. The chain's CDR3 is CASRGLAAYEQYF. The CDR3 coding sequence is TGTGCCAGCCGCGGACTAGCGGCTTACGAGCAGTACTTC.

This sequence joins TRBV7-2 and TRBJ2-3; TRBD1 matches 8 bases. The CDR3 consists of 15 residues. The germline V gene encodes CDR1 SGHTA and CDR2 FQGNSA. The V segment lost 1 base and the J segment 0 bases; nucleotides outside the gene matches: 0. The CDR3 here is CASSLDRGSTDTQYF. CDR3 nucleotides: TGTGCCAGCAGCTTAGACAGGGGGAGCACAGATACGCAGTATTTT.

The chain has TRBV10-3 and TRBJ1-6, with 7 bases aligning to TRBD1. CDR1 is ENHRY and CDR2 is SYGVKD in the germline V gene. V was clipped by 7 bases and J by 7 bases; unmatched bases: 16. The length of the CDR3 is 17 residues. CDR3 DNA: TGTGCCATCAAGGGGGCAGCTGCAGGGGTAGGGAATTCACCCCTCCACTTT. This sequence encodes CAIKGAAAGVGNSPLHF.

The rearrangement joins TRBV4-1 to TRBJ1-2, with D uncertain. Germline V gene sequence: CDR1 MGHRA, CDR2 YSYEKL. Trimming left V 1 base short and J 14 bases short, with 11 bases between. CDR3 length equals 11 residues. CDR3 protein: CASSQAGRRTF. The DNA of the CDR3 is TGCGCCAGCAGCCAAGCCGGACGGCGTACCTTC.

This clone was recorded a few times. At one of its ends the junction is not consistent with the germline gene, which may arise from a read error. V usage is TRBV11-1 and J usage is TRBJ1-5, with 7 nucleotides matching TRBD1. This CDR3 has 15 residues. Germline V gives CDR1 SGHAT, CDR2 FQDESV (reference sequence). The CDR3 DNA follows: TGTGCCAGCAGCTTAAAGGACAGGTCGAATCCGCCCCAGCATTTT. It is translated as CASSLKDRSNPPQHF.

DNA for the CDR3: TGCGCCAGCAGGTTACGGGGAAATGAAAAACTGTTTTTT. As protein: CASRLRGNEKLFF. This chain connects TRBV5-1 to TRBJ1-4; no reliable D call. Trimming pared 5 bases from V and 5 bases from J, leaving 10 bases between. The germline gives CDR1 SGHRS, CDR2 YFSETQ. The CDR3 runs 13 residues.

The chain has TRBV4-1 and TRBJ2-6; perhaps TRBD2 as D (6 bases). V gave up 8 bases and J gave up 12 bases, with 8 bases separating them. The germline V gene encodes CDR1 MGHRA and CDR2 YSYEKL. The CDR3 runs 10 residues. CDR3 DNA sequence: TGCGCCAGCGCGGGGAGCGTCCTGACTTTC. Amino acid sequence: CASAGSVLTF.

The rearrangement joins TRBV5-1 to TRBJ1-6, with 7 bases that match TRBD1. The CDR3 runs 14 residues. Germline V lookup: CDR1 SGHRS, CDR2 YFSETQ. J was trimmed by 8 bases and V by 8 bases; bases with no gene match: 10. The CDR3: CASTGNTGDSPLHF. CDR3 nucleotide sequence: TGCGCCAGTACAGGGAATACAGGGGATTCACCCCTCCACTTT.

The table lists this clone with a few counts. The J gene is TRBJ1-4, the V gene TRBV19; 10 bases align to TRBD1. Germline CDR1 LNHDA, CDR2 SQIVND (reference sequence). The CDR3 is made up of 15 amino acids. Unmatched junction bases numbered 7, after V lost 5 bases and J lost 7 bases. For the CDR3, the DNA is TGTGCCAGTAGTGCTCCGGGACAGGGGTTTGAAAAACTGTTTTTT. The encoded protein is CASSAPGQGFEKLFF.

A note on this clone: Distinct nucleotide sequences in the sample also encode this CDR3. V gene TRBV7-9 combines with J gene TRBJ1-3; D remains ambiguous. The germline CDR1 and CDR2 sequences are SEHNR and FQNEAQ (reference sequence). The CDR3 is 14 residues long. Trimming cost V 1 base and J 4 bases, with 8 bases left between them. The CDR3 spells CASSLGGAGNTIYF. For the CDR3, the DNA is TGTGCCAGCAGCTTAGGGGGAGCCGGAAACACCATATATTTT. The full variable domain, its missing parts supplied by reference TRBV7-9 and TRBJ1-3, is DTGVSQNPRHKITKRGQNVTFRCDPISEHNRLYWYRQTLGQGPEFLTYFQNEAQLEKSRLLSDRFSAERPKGSFSTLEIQRTEQGDSAMYLCASSLGGAGNTIYFGEGSWLTVV.